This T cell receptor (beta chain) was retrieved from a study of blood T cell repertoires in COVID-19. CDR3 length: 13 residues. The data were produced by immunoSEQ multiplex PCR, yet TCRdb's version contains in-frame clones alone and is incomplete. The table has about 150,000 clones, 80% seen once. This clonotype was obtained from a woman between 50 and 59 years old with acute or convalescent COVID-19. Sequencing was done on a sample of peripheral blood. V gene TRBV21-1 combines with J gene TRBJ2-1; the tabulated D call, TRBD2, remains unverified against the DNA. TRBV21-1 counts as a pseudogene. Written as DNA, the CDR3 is TGTGCCAGCAGCCCTAGCGGGGGGGCTCAGCAGTTCTTC. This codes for CASSPSGGAQQFF.